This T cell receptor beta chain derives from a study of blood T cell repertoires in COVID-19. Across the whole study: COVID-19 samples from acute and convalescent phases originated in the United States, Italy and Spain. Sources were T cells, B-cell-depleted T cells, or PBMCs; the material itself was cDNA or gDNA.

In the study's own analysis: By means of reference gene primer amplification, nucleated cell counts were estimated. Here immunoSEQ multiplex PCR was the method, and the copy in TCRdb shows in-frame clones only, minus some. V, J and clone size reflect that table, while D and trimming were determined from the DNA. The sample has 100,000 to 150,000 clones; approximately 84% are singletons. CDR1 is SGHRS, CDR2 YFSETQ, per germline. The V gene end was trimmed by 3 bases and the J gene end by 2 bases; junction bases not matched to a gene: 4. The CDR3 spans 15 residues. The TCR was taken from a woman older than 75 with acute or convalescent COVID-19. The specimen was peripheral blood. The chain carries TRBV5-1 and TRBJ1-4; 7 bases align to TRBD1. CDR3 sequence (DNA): TGCGCCAGCAGCTCCGGGACAGCTACTAATGAAAAACTGTTTTTT. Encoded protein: CASSSGTATNEKLFF.